Below, 15 T cell receptor beta chains from the same sample are listed, as sequenced in a study of blood T cell repertoires in COVID-19. The data were produced by immunoSEQ multiplex PCR, yet TCRdb's version contains in-frame clones alone and is incomplete. The table lists approximately 270,000 clones, roughly 87% of them singletons. Sample: peripheral blood. Source of these receptors: a man between 18 and 29 years old with active or convalescent COVID-19.

This clone was detected only a few times. This rearrangement joins TRBV7-9 to TRBJ1-5; D perhaps matches TRBD1 (5 bases). V was trimmed by 5 bases and J by 5 bases, leaving 7 bases between them. Germline V gene data show CDR1 as SEHNR and CDR2 as FQNEAQ (reference sequence). CDR3 length: 12 amino acids. The CDR3 loop reads CASSRGDQPQHF. CDR3 in DNA: TGTGCCAGCAGCCGGGGGGATCAGCCCCAGCATTTT.

The chain couples TRBV6-5 to TRBJ2-1; 8 bases are a match to TRBD2. V lost 5 bases and J lost 8; bases outside the gene matches: 8. From germline, CDR1 is MNHEY and CDR2 SVGAGI. This CDR3 comprises 14 residues. The CDR3 loop reads CASSRTSSIDEQFF. The CDR3 DNA reads TGTGCCAGCAGTCGGACTAGCTCGATTGATGAGCAGTTCTTC.

This clone was picked up one time. The V gene is TRBV7-2, the J gene TRBJ2-7, with D possibly matching TRBD1 (5 bases). V lost 3 bases and J lost 6, with 15 bases in between. CDR1 is SGHTA and CDR2 is FQGNSA in the germline V gene. The CDR3 has 14 amino acids. The CDR3 nucleotides are TGTGCCAGCAGCTTGACCTACTGGGGCGGCGAGCAGTACTTC. As protein: CASSLTYWGGEQYF.

CDR3 residues: CATSRDQFSYEQYF. For the CDR3, the DNA is TGTGCCACCAGCAGAGATCAATTCAGCTACGAGCAGTACTTC. The genes are TRBV15 and TRBJ2-7; no clear D gene. The germline gives CDR1 LNHNV, CDR2 YYDKDF (reference sequence). The CDR3 is 14 residues long. With 0 bases removed from V and 3 bases from J, the gap between germline ends came to 9 bases.

The V call is TRBV29-1, the J call TRBJ2-3; TRBD1 matches at 9 bases. The CDR3 runs to 13 residues. V lost 7 bases to trimming and J lost 1 base; unmatched junction nucleotides: 3. CDR1 SQVTM and CDR2 ANQGSEA come from the germline V gene. CDR3 in DNA: TGCAGCGCTGACAGGGGGGGCACAGATACGCAGTATTTT. Protein: CSADRGGTDTQYF.

V is TRBV9 and J is TRBJ1-3; 7 nucleotides match TRBD1. The CDR3 consists of 14 residues. V was pared by 4 bases and J by 8 bases, with 9 bases of the junction left unmatched. CDR1 and CDR2 from the germline V gene are SGDLS and YYNGEE. The CDR3 DNA follows: TGTGCCAGCAGCCCTAGGGGCAGGGGGGACACCATATATTTT. Its translation: CASSPRGRGDTIYF. Supplemented by reference TRBV9 and TRBJ1-3, the full variable domain reads DSGVTQTPKHLITATGQRVTLRCSPRSGDLSVYWYQQSLDQGLQFLIQYYNGEERAKGNILERFSAQQFPDLHSELNLSSLELGDSALYFCASSPRGRGDTIYFGEGSWLTVV.

The J gene is TRBJ1-2, the V gene TRBV2; the D is unclear. V shed 7 bases and J shed 8 bases, with 11 bases lying between them. This CDR3 contains 11 residues. CDR1 SNHLY and CDR2 FYNNEI come from the germline V gene. The CDR3 sequence: CASTGGRGYTF. The CDR3 bases are TGTGCCAGCACGGGAGGACGAGGCTACACCTTC. Complete variable domain (other parts from reference TRBV2 and TRBJ1-2): EPEVTQTPSHQVTQMGQEVILRCVPISNHLYFYWYRQILGQKVEFLVSFYNNEISEKSEIFDDQFSVERPDGSNFTLKIRSTKLEDSAMYFCASTGGRGYTFGSGTRLTVV.

This clone has a handful of counts. The V call is TRBV6-6, the J call TRBJ1-5, with D possibly TRBD1 on 6 matching bases. The ends were cut back, 6 bases at V and 1 base at J, with 10 bases in the middle. The CDR3 consists of 14 residues. Germline loops: CDR1 MNHNY, CDR2 SVGAGI (reference sequence). The CDR3 reads CASRRQGSNQPQHF. The CDR3 DNA sequence: TGTGCCAGCAGACGTCAGGGGAGCAATCAGCCCCAGCATTTT.

This chain joins TRBV6-2 or TRBV6-3 and TRBJ1-2; a weak D match, TRBD1 (5 bases). This CDR3 has 15 amino acids. The germline V and J ends were trimmed by 0 bases and 4 bases, with 12 bases remaining between them. Germline lookup yields CDR1 MNHEY and CDR2 SVGEGT. CDR3 in DNA: TGTGCCAGCAGTTACTCATCGGGTGGGGCCTATGGCTACACCTTC. Translated, it gives CASSYSSGGAYGYTF.

The chain recombines TRBV5-1 with TRBJ2-3; TRBD2 matches at 11 bases. CDR1 is SGHRS and CDR2 is YFSETQ in the germline V gene. V shed 6 bases and J 2 bases; nucleotides not matched to a gene: 5. This CDR3 region has 15 residues. CDR3 bases: TGCGCCAGCAAGGGACTAGCGGTTAACACAGATACGCAGTATTTT. This gives the protein CASKGLAVNTDTQYF.

Written as DNA, the CDR3 is TGTGCCAGCATCGACGACAGATTCCTCAACTATGGCTACACCTTC. Translated: CASIDDRFLNYGYTF. This chain joins TRBV6-6 and TRBJ1-2; D perhaps matches TRBD1 (5 bases). CDR3 length equals 15 residues. From germline, CDR1 is MNHNY and CDR2 SVGAGI (reference sequence). Trimming left V 7 bases short and J 2 bases short, with 17 bases between.

V and J are TRBV5-4 and TRBJ2-7, with TRBD1 matching 9 bases. The germline gives CDR1 SGHNT, CDR2 YYREEE (reference sequence). CDR3 length equals 15 residues. V trimming: 4 bases; J trimming: 1 base; junction bases outside the gene matches: 6. Written as DNA, the CDR3 is TGTGCCAGCAGCCGACCCGGGACAGGGTCCTACGAGCAGTACTTC. Protein sequence: CASSRPGTGSYEQYF.

The gene calls are TRBV9 and TRBJ2-7; 10 bases map to TRBD2. J was trimmed by 5 bases and V by 0 bases; bases with no gene match: 2. The V gene's germline CDR1 is SGDLS and CDR2 YYNGEE. The CDR3 is made up of 14 amino acids. In nucleotides, the CDR3 is TGTGCCAGCAGCGTAGGTCTAGCGGGAGACGAGCAGTACTTC. It specifies CASSVGLAGDEQYF.

This clone has only a few counts. The genes are TRBV28 and TRBJ2-1, with a tentative D call TRBD1 (6 bases). Looked up from germline, CDR1 is MDHEN and CDR2 is SYDVKM. Between the trimmed V and J ends, which lost 3 bases and 2 bases, there was a span of 29 bases. The length of the CDR3 is 21 residues. CDR3 amino acids: CASSFRQGQPRGGAAYNEQFF. The CDR3, as DNA: TGTGCCAGCAGTTTTAGGCAGGGGCAACCTAGGGGCGGAGCTGCCTACAATGAGCAGTTCTTC.

This clone was counted a single time. The V and J genes are TRBV5-4 and TRBJ1-1, with D possibly being TRBD1 (5 bases). Germline-derived CDR1 and CDR2 are SGHNT and YYREEE (reference sequence). CDR3 size: 13 residues. Trimming took 0 bases from V and 7 from J, leaving 10 bases between them. The CDR3 is CASSLAGGGEAFF. In nucleotides, the CDR3 is TGTGCCAGCAGCTTGGCCGGGGGTGGTGAAGCTTTCTTT.